A selection of T cell receptor beta chains follows, all from one sample in a study of cytomegalovirus exposure and HLA in healthy donors. Some clones are missing from TCRdb's copy, which holds only in-frame ones; the method was immunoSEQ multiplex PCR. The sample has fewer than 200,000 clones, about 81% seen once; the top ten hold about 1.9%. Material for sequencing was PBMCs. The receptors come from a woman aged 18-35 years in good health and CMV-seronegative. Both conserved end residues are part of each CDR3. The D gene is left open where the match is weak. Part of the rows lack a size; the others show once, few, many or a class for expanded clones.

TRBD1,-,TRBJ1-1,TRBV7-6,TGTGCCAGCAGCTTGGCAGACAGGGGGGTAGGAGCTTTCTTT,CASSLADRGVGAFF
TRBD1,-,TRBJ1-3,TRBV7-9,TGTGCCAGCAGCACCGGACAGGGGGCTGGAAACACCATATATTTT,CASSTGQGAGNTIYF
TRBD1,-,TRBJ1-1,TRBV7-9,TGTGCCAGCAGTGACAGGGGACAGGGGGCGAACACTGAAGCTTTCTTT,CASSDRGQGANTEAFF
-,few,TRBJ2-3,TRBV5-6,TGTGCCAGCAGCCGCCGGGGCACAGATACGCAGTATTTT,CASSRRGTDTQYF
-,-,TRBJ2-1,TRBV9,TGTGCCAGTACAACGGGGGGACACAGCTCCTACAATGAGCAGTTCTTC,CASTTGGHSSYNEQFF
TRBD1,-,TRBJ2-6,TRBV7-9,TGTGCCAGCAGCAACCGGGACAGAGATGGTTCTGGGGCCAACGTCCTGACTTTC,CASSNRDRDGSGANVLTF
-,-,TRBJ2-7,TRBV28,TGTGCCAGCAGCCAGGCGGGTTCTTCCTCCTACGAGCAGTACTTC,CASSQAGSSSYEQYF
-,few,TRBJ1-1,TRBV15,TGTGCCACCAGCCCCTACCGATACGTGGGGGGAGGGAACACTGAAGCTTTCTTT,CATSPYRYVGGGNTEAFF
TRBD2,-,TRBJ2-5,TRBV5-4,TGTGCCAGCAGCAGTTTAGCGGGGGGGCAAGAGACCCAGTACTTC,CASSSLAGGQETQYF
-,-,TRBJ1-2,TRBV5-5,TGTGCCAGCACCGAGGGCTTCTATGGCTACACCTTC,CASTEGFYGYTF
TRBD2,-,TRBJ2-3,TRBV2,TGTGCCAGCAGCCTTAGACTAGCGGGGAGCACAGATACGCAGTATTTT,CASSLRLAGSTDTQYF
TRBD1,-,TRBJ2-7,TRBV5-1,TGCGCCAGCAGCGGAGTACAGGGGAAATTGGACGAGCAGTACTTC,CASSGVQGKLDEQYF
TRBD1,once,TRBJ2-3,TRBV5-6,TGTGCCAGCAGCTTGGACAGGGGGGATACGCAGTATTTT,CASSLDRGDTQYF
TRBD2,few,TRBJ2-1,TRBV11-3,TGTGCCAGCAGCCCCGGCGGGAGCGGGGGGGCCTTGGGTGAGCAGTTCTTC,CASSPGGSGGALGEQFF
-,-,TRBJ1-1,TRBV2,TGTGCCAGCATGCTCGGACAGTGGAACACTGAAGCTTTCTTT,CASMLGQWNTEAFF
-,once,TRBJ2-7,TRBV19,TGTGCCAGTAGTGAGGGTCTCACGGGGGAGCAGTACTTC,CASSEGLTGEQYF
TRBD1,once,TRBJ2-7,TRBV5-4,TGTGCCAGCAGCAAACAGGGGACGGTTATCTACGAGCAGTACTTC,CASSKQGTVIYEQYF
-,-,TRBJ2-3,TRBV19,TGTGCCAGTAGTGAGACGGGGGAGGCAGATACGCAGTATTTT,CASSETGEADTQYF
TRBD2,-,TRBJ2-7,TRBV7-2,TGTGCCAGCAGCTTAGTGAAAATCCGCGGGGGGCCTTCCCCATACGAGCAGTACTTC,CASSLVKIRGGPSPYEQYF
TRBD2,-,TRBJ2-5,TRBV2,TGTGCCAGCAGGGCAGCGGGGTCGGAGACCCAGTACTTC,CASRAAGSETQYF
-,-,TRBJ1-5,TRBV30,TGTGCCTGGAGTTCGGGGAGAAATCAGCCCCAGCATTTT,CAWSSGRNQPQHF
TRBD1,once,TRBJ1-2,TRBV13,TGTGCCAGCAGCTCGAAAGGCTGGGGCAGGGGGGAAGGCTACACCTTC,CASSSKGWGRGEGYTF
-,-,TRBJ1-4,TRBV18,TGTGCCAGCCATGGACAGCGTGATGAAAAACTGTTTTTT,CASHGQRDEKLFF
TRBD2,once,TRBJ2-2,TRBV9,TGTGCCAGCAGCGTACCAGTAGCGGGGGGGCCGGACACCGGGGAGCTGTTTTTT,CASSVPVAGGPDTGELFF
TRBD2,-,TRBJ2-7,TRBV10-1,TGCGCCAGCAGTGATCTAGCGGGAAATCCACTCCTCTCCTACGAGCAGTACTTC,CASSDLAGNPLLSYEQYF
TRBD1,-,TRBJ1-2,TRBV15,TGTGCCACCAGCAGAGATGAACAGGGGGCTTCGGGCTACACCTTC,CATSRDEQGASGYTF
-,-,TRBJ2-5,TRBV7-3,TGTGCCAGCAGCTTAAACAGGGAAGAGACCCAGTACTTC,CASSLNREETQYF
TRBD2,-,TRBJ2-1,TRBV2,TGTGCCAGCGGACTAGAATACAATGAGCAGTTCTTC,CASGLEYNEQFF
-,once,TRBJ1-3,TRBV4-1,TGCGCCAGCAGCCAAGATACGGTTAGCTCTGGAAACACCATATATTTT,CASSQDTVSSGNTIYF
TRBD2,-,TRBJ2-3,TRBV28,TGTGCCAGCAGTTTACCCCCACCGTTAGCGGGATTCACAGATACGCAGTATTTT,CASSLPPPLAGFTDTQYF
-,-,TRBJ1-1,TRBV5-1,TGCGCCAGCAGCTTCGGGACACAAATGAACACTGAAGCTTTCTTT,CASSFGTQMNTEAFF
TRBD1,-,TRBJ1-3,TRBV18,TGTGCCAGCTCACCCCGACAGGGCTCGGGGGGAAACACCATATATTTT,CASSPRQGSGGNTIYF
TRBD1,-,TRBJ1-4,TRBV11-2,TGTGCCAGCAGACGAATCCGGGACAGGGGTGAAAAACTGTTTTTT,CASRRIRDRGEKLFF
TRBD2,-,TRBJ2-7,TRBV6-1,TGTGCCAGCAGTCCGATAGCGGGAGTTAACTACGAGCAGTACTTC,CASSPIAGVNYEQYF
TRBD2,-,TRBJ2-7,TRBV7-9,TGTGCCAGCAGCTTTGGAGCGGGGCGGACGTACGAGCAGTACTTC,CASSFGAGRTYEQYF
-,-,TRBJ2-7,TRBV29-1,TGCAGCGTTGTGGTAAGATCTACCTACGAGCAGTACTTC,CSVVVRSTYEQYF